This T cell receptor (beta chain) was sequenced during a study of T cell clonotyping in hematopoietic cell transplantation. Whole-study results and caveats: Higher Inverse Simpson Index values in graft donor and pretransplant recipient predicted broader posttransplant TCR diversity.

In regard to this clone: The antigen is not known.

V dropped 6 bases and J dropped 1; count of bases not matched to a gene: 5. This CDR3 is 15 amino acids long. CDR1 MNHEY and CDR2 SVGAGI come from the germline V gene. Using immunoSEQ multiplex PCR, the repertoire was profiled, and TCRdb retains in-frame clones only, with some absent. The table includes some 40,000 clones, 95% detected once. The receptor was derived from a young man in good health. Some clones in this sample may be carry-over from other donors' samples. The sequenced material came from peripheral blood mononuclear cells. The V call is TRBV6-5, the J call TRBJ2-2; TRBD1 matches at 7 bases. The CDR3 loop is CASSPRTGNTGELFF. The CDR3 DNA reads TGTGCCAGCAGCCCCCGGACAGGGAACACCGGGGAGCTGTTTTTT.